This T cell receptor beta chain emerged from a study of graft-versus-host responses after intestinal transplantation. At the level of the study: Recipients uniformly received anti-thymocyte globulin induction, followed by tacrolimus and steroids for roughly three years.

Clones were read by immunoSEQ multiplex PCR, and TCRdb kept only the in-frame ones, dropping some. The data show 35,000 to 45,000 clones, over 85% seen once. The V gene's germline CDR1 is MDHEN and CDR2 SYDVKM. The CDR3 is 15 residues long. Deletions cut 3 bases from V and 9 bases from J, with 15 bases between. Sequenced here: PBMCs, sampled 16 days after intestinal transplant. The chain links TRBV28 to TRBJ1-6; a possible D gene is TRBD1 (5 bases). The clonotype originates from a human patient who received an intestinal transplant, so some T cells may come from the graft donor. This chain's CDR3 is CASSFRVGSSSPLHF. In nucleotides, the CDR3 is TGTGCCAGCAGTTTCAGGGTGGGCAGTTCTTCACCCCTCCACTTT.